This T cell receptor beta chain was captured in a study of cytomegalovirus exposure and HLA in healthy donors. The PCR contained 60 Vbeta and 13 Jbeta primers. Sequencing was performed with immunoSEQ multiplex PCR; in TCRdb, only in-frame clones are kept and a portion is missing. The sample shows about 120,000 clones, over 75% of them seen only once. The V end was cut by 4 bases, the J end by 1 base, with 16 bases between. This CDR3 has 16 residues. Germline CDR1 and CDR2: SGHVS and FQNEAQ. A remark on this clone: Its antigen is currently unknown.

General study findings and limits: The study had only CMV serostatus as immune exposure information. Analysis was carried out at a later point, and it linked a missense DCLRE1C variant to TCR beta V- and J-gene trimming. Cytomegalovirus status was reportedly diagnosed by the classifier with high specificity and sensitivity. The study carried out a later analysis of TCR beta sequences. It associated around 17,000 of them with specific HLA alleles at a false discovery rate of 0.05.

V and J are TRBV7-8 and TRBJ1-1, with a tentative D call TRBD1 (5 bases). The sample was PBMCs. This receptor was identified in a young man in good health and CMV-seropositive. The CDR3, as DNA: TGTGCCAGCAGCTCCCCCAGGACACCGAGGAACACTGAAGCTTTCTTT. Amino acids: CASSSPRTPRNTEAFF.